This T cell receptor (beta chain) was sequenced in a study of CXCR3-negative and CXCR3-positive naive CD8 T cells. Study outcomes and limitations: Memory CD8+ cells had much lower diversity, and both naive subsets had comparably high diversity. No difference in surface CD5 was seen between naive subsets, and TCR strength was inferred from TRB CDR3 properties. Cryopreservation partially decreased CXCR3 expression, and most assays used fresh PBMCs.

As concerns this clonotype: Its antigen is unknown.

The CDR3 is made up of 15 amino acids. CDR1 and CDR2 from the germline V gene are MNHNS and SASEGT. The libraries of TRB cDNA were constructed through 5' RACE using UMI labels. TCRdb re-analyzed the 5' RACE reads; it lists each CDR3 protein once, without DNA. This sample carries 56,000 or so distinct CDR3 sequences, with 20% to 25% going to the ten biggest clones. The specimen was memory CD8+ T cells from blood. This sequence originates from a human donor in good health. Some clones in this sample may be carry-over from other donors' samples. The V and J genes are TRBV6-1 and TRBJ1-2; the TRBD1 assignment by TCRdb is unverifiable without DNA. This chain's CDR3 is CASSASDTVGSGYTF.